This is a list of T cell receptor beta chains from one sample in a study of blood T cell repertoires in COVID-19. Assay: immunoSEQ multiplex PCR; the TCRdb copy retains only in-frame clones and omits some. The table has about 150,000 clones, roughly nine tenths seen once. Sequenced: peripheral blood. The origin of the receptors is a woman in her 70s with acute or convalescent COVID-19. Both conserved end residues are part of each CDR3. The order of the fields is J gene, D gene, V gene, clone size, CDR3 DNA, CDR3 protein. A D gene is named only where the DNA matches it firmly. Clone size, where shown, is once, few, many, or a class for clones that have expanded.

TRBJ2-5,TRBD2,TRBV11-3,.,TGTGCCAGCAGCCACCGACTAGCGGGGGGTAGGGAGACCCAGTACTTC,CASSHRLAGGRETQYF
TRBJ1-1,TRBD1,TRBV29-1,.,TGCAGCGTTGTTCAGGACAGGGCTATGAACACTGAAGCTTTCTTT,CSVVQDRAMNTEAFF
TRBJ2-1,.,TRBV21-1,.,TGTGCCAGCAGCAACCCGACAGGGCGGGATGAGCAGTTCTTC,CASSNPTGRDEQFF
TRBJ1-5,TRBD1,TRBV20-1,once,TGCAGTGCTAGTAGCGGCCGGGGACAGGGTCGAGATCAGCCCCAGCATTTT,CSASSGRGQGRDQPQHF
TRBJ2-7,.,TRBV6-6,.,TGTGCCAGCAGTCCCCTCTACGAGCAGTACTTC,CASSPLYEQYF
TRBJ2-7,TRBD2,TRBV11-2,.,TGTGCCAGCAGCTTATCTAGCGGGGGTAAGGAGCAGTACTTC,CASSLSSGGKEQYF
TRBJ1-2,TRBD1,TRBV6-1,.,TGTGCCAGCAGTGAACAGGGGGAACTCGCTAACTATGGCTACACCTTC,CASSEQGELANYGYTF
TRBJ2-2,TRBD1,TRBV5-1,.,TGCGCCAGCAGCTTGCGGGACAGGGGTGAAGTGGGCACCGGGGAGCTGTTTTTT,CASSLRDRGEVGTGELFF
TRBJ2-2,.,TRBV19,.,TGTGCCAGTAGGAGTTTTGACACCGGGGAGCTGTTTTTT,CASRSFDTGELFF
TRBJ2-6,.,TRBV27,.,TGTGCCAGCACCACCAAGCGGCTAGCGTCCTTCCTCTCTGGGGCCAACGTCCTGACTTTC,CASTTKRLASFLSGANVLTF
TRBJ1-4,TRBD1,TRBV10-1,.,TGCGCCAGCAGCTCCGGGACAGTAAATGAAAAACTGTTTTTT,CASSSGTVNEKLFF
TRBJ1-4,.,TRBV5-4,.,TGTGCCAGCAGCTTGAGAGGGCAGGGAGGAGAAAAACTGTTTTTT,CASSLRGQGGEKLFF
TRBJ1-2,.,TRBV4-3,.,TGCGCCAGCAGCCAAGGCGGGGGCGCCGGTGGCTACACCTTC,CASSQGGGAGGYTF
TRBJ2-5,TRBD1,TRBV27,.,TGTGCCAGCAGTGTGGGACAGTTCTACCAAGAGACCCAGTACTTC,CASSVGQFYQETQYF
TRBJ1-2,.,TRBV13,.,TGTGCCAGCAGCGTGCGAGGGCTAGGGCCTTATGGCTACACCTTC,CASSVRGLGPYGYTF
TRBJ1-5,.,TRBV28,.,TGTGCCAGCAAGATTGGGGGCATTCATAGCAATCAGCCCCAGCATTTT,CASKIGGIHSNQPQHF
TRBJ1-4,TRBD1,TRBV7-9,.,TGTGCCAGCAGCTTAGGGACAGGGGACAATGAAAAACTGTTTTTT,CASSLGTGDNEKLFF
TRBJ1-5,.,TRBV9,.,TGTGCCAGCAGCGTAGGGAGGGGTTCCCTGGAGCCCCAGCATTTT,CASSVGRGSLEPQHF
TRBJ2-2,.,TRBV6-4,few,TGTGCCAGCAGAAAAGGGGGAAGCACCGGGGAGCTGTTTTTT,CASRKGGSTGELFF
TRBJ2-6,.,TRBV10-3,.,TGTGCCATCAATTCGGGACTTGCCCACTCTGGGGCCAACGTCCTGACTTTC,CAINSGLAHSGANVLTF
TRBJ1-5,.,TRBV2,.,TGTGCCAGCAGACAGAGGGACTCGCGCCAGCCCCAGCATTTT,CASRQRDSRQPQHF
TRBJ2-3,.,TRBV3-1/TRBV3-2,.,TGTGCCAGCAGCCAAGGCGGGGATACGCAGTATTTT,CASSQGGDTQYF
TRBJ1-2,.,TRBV5-4,.,TGTGCCAGCAGCCCCTTATCGGGCTATGGCTACACCTTC,CASSPLSGYGYTF
TRBJ2-6,.,TRBV10-3,few,TGTGCCATCAGTGAAATACGACAGATTTTTCTTGGGGCCAACGTCCTGACTTTC,CAISEIRQIFLGANVLTF
TRBJ2-2,.,TRBV10-3,.,TGTGCCATCAGTGTCACAGGGTGGTCCACCGGGGAGCTGTTTTTT,CAISVTGWSTGELFF
TRBJ2-7,.,TRBV9,.,TGTGCCAGCAGCGTTGGGCCGGAAGCAGCCTACGAGCAGTACTTC,CASSVGPEAAYEQYF
TRBJ1-1,TRBD1,TRBV11-2,.,TGTGCCAGCAGGGATCACGACAGGGGAAGCAAAGCTTTCTTT,CASRDHDRGSKAFF
TRBJ2-1,TRBD2,TRBV19,.,TGTGCCAGTATCCAAAGGACTAGCGGAAACAATGAGCAGTTCTTC,CASIQRTSGNNEQFF
TRBJ2-1,TRBD2,TRBV6-2/TRBV6-3,.,TGTGCCAGCAGTAGGACTAGCGGGGGCTACAATGAGCAGTTCTTC,CASSRTSGGYNEQFF
TRBJ1-4,.,TRBV7-9,.,TGTGCCATACGTACGGTTGGTGAAAAACTGTTTTTT,CAIRTVGEKLFF
TRBJ2-1,.,TRBV6-2/TRBV6-3,.,TGTGCCAGCAGTCCAGAATTGGGTAGGGGTGAGCAGTTCTTC,CASSPELGRGEQFF
TRBJ1-2,TRBD1,TRBV7-9,.,TGTGCCAGCAGCTTAGCGTCCGGGACAGGGGGCGGCGGCTATGGCTACACCTTC,CASSLASGTGGGGYGYTF
TRBJ2-2,.,TRBV2,.,TGTGCCAGCAAGAAACAGGGTGCGAACACCGGGGAGCTGTTTTTT,CASKKQGANTGELFF
TRBJ2-7,TRBD1,TRBV7-2,once,TGTGCCAGCAGCCCAGGGGACAGGGGATCGTCCTACGAGCAGTACTTC,CASSPGDRGSSYEQYF
TRBJ1-6,.,TRBV11-1,.,TGTGCCAGCAGCTTACCGGGTAAAACACCCCTCCACTTT,CASSLPGKTPLHF
TRBJ2-5,TRBD1,TRBV2,.,TGTGCCAGCAGCCCTACAGGGGGCAGGGAAGAGACCCAGTACTTC,CASSPTGGREETQYF
TRBJ1-2,.,TRBV2,.,TGTGCCAGCAGTCCCTACCATGGCTATGGCTACACCTTC,CASSPYHGYGYTF
TRBJ1-5,.,TRBV27,.,TGTGCCAGCAGTTTATCTTATCGTCTCCAGCATTTT,CASSLSYRLQHF
TRBJ1-1,.,TRBV6-5,.,TGTGCCAGCAGTCGTAATACTGAAGCTTTCTTT,CASSRNTEAFF
TRBJ2-1,TRBD2,TRBV3-1/TRBV3-2,.,TGTGCCAGCAGCCGAGGACTAGCGGGGGGGCAAGAATTCTTC,CASSRGLAGGQEFF
TRBJ2-2,TRBD1,TRBV6-5,.,TGTGCCAGCAGTTACCAGGGGGCGAGCCCCGGGGAGCTGTTTTTT,CASSYQGASPGELFF
TRBJ1-5,TRBD1,TRBV2,.,TGTGCCAGCAGCGGACAGGGGGGCAATCAGCCCCAGCATTTT,CASSGQGGNQPQHF
TRBJ2-3,.,TRBV6-5,.,TGTGCCAGCACCAAAGGTGGCGGCAGCACAGATACGCAGTATTTT,CASTKGGGSTDTQYF
TRBJ1-1,.,TRBV7-9,.,TGTGCCAGCAGACAACCCCAGGGGTCCACTGAAGCTTTCTTT,CASRQPQGSTEAFF
TRBJ2-2,TRBD2,TRBV30,.,TGTGCCAGCGGGAGGGCCCGCCAGGGCCAGACCGGGGAGCTGTTTTTT,CASGRARQGQTGELFF
TRBJ2-7,TRBD2,TRBV10-3,.,TGTGCCATCAGCAGCGGGGGGGACTCCTACGAGCAGTACTTC,CAISSGGDSYEQYF
TRBJ2-1,TRBD1,TRBV5-1,.,TGCGCCAGCAGCTTAACTGGGACAGAATACAATGAGCAGTTCTTC,CASSLTGTEYNEQFF
TRBJ2-1,.,TRBV9,.,TGTGCCAGCAGCGTAGAAGGGGTCCTTCTTAAGGGCAATGAGCAGTTCTTC,CASSVEGVLLKGNEQFF
TRBJ1-4,.,TRBV19,.,TGTGCCAGTAGTATGAGAGGGAGCGACGAAAAACTGTTTTTT,CASSMRGSDEKLFF